This paragraph covers one T cell receptor (beta chain) sequence. The sample belongs to a study of OX40 agonist ivuxolimab in advanced cancers. Turning to the study itself: Ivuxolimab, which patients received intravenously every 2 weeks, was dosed at 0.01 to 10 mg/kg. Dose-escalation subjects each had hepatocellular carcinoma, melanoma, renal cell or head and neck cancer.

The CDR3 is 15 amino acids. V shed 4 bases and J shed 0 bases, with 12 bases lying between them. The germline gives CDR1 LNHDA, CDR2 SQIVND (reference sequence). Generated by immunoSEQ multiplex PCR, the TCRdb table keeps only in-frame clones and is missing some. The sample has about 17,000 clones, nearly 95% seen once. The sample was CD4+ or CD8+ T cells sorted from blood, taken in a trial of the OX40 agonist ivuxolimab. The chain uses TRBV19 and TRBJ1-2; D unclear. This clonotype was obtained from an adult with an advanced solid tumor such as melanoma, head and neck, liver or kidney cancer. The CDR3 protein is CASSTLTETNYGYTF. For the CDR3, the DNA is TGTGCCAGTAGTACCCTGACGGAGACTAACTATGGCTACACCTTC.